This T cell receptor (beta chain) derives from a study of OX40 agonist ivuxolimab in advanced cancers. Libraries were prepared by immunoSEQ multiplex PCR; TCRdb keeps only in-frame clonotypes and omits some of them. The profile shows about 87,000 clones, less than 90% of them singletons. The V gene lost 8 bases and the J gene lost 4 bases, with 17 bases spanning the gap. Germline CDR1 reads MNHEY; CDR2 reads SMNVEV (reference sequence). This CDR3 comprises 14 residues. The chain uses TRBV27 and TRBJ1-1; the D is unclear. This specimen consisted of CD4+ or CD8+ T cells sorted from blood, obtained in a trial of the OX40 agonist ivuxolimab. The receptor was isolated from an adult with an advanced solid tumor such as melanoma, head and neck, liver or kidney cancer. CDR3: CASQMSRDGTEAFF. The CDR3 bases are TGTGCCAGCCAGATGAGTAGGGATGGCACTGAAGCTTTCTTT.